This TCR beta chain appears in the sequencing data of a study of blood T cell repertoires in COVID-19. Trimming pared 0 bases from V and 1 base from J, leaving 13 bases between. In germline, CDR1 is SGHNT, CDR2 YYREEE (reference sequence). The CDR3 contains 16 residues. The protocol was immunoSEQ multiplex PCR, while the TCRdb copy is restricted to in-frame clones and leaves out a portion. The table lists about 180,000 clones, over 75% of them singletons. Symptom resolution, clearance, or two negative PCRs marked the recovered donors of Cohort 3. V gene TRBV5-4 combines with J gene TRBJ1-1; D is possibly TRBD1 (5 bases). Sequenced material: PBMCs or T cells enriched from blood (not recorded which). This clonotype originated in a woman aged 45 to 65 who had recovered from COVID-19. CDR3 loop: CASSLGVERGNTEAFF. In DNA form, the CDR3 reads TGTGCCAGCAGCTTGGGGGTCGAAAGGGGGAACACTGAAGCTTTCTTT. Full variable domain (rest looked up from reference TRBV5-4 and TRBJ1-1): ETGVTQSPTHLIKTRGQQVTLRCSSQSGHNTVSWYQQALGQGPQFIFQYYREEENGRGNFPPRFSGLQFPNYSSELNVNALELDDSALYLCASSLGVERGNTEAFFGQGTRLTVV.